The entry below describes one T cell receptor beta chain. This sample was taken from a study of blood T cell repertoires in COVID-19. Study overall: Samples representing acute and convalescent COVID-19 were sourced from the United States, Italy and Spain.

Profiling relied on immunoSEQ multiplex PCR, and the TCRdb table lists in-frame clones only, not all of them. The data show about 200,000 clones, with roughly four fifths seen just once and about 13% held by the top ten. Sequencing was performed on peripheral blood. The origin of this receptor is a man aged 50-59 years who had recovered from COVID-19.

CDR3 in amino acids: CASSYAGGGEQYF. CDR3 nucleotides: TGTGCCAGCAGCTATGCGGGAGGAGGCGAGCAGTACTTC. The chain uses TRBV7-9 and TRBJ2-7, with 8 bases matching TRBD2. J was trimmed by 6 bases and V by 4 bases; bases with no gene match: 5. The CDR3 is 13 residues long. Per the germline V gene, CDR1 is SEHNR and CDR2 is FQNEAQ (reference sequence).